One T cell receptor (beta chain) is described in this entry. The data belong to a study of CD4 and CD8 cells across lung adenocarcinoma regions. CDR1 is LGHNA and CDR2 is YNFKEQ in the germline V gene. Trimming removed 2 bases from V and 2 bases from J, with 12 bases in between. The CDR3 loop spans 15 amino acids. Donors had localized lung adenocarcinoma, a non-small cell lung cancer. Using its own MiXCR run on the PCR reads, TCRdb lists one record per CDR3 protein. The repertoire holds 5,200 or so distinct CDR3 sequences, with about half as singletons. The gene calls are TRBV4-2 and TRBJ1-2; D ambiguous. The receptor's source is a male donor with lung adenocarcinoma. The CD4 and CD8 labels of this study may be unreliable. Material for sequencing was CD8+ T cells from the margin of a lung tumor. The CDR3 protein is CASSQTIMGNYGYTF. The DNA for the CDR3 is TGTGCCAGCAGCCAAACAATTATGGGGAACTATGGCTACACCTTC.